One and the same sample provided the 27 T cell receptor beta chains below, sequenced in a study of blood T cells in healthy people across ages. Together with a sample-barcoded 5' primer, a J-beta primer mix was included in a second PCR lasting roughly 6 to 12 cycles. TCRdb re-analysed the 5' RACE reads in MiXCR, keeping a single row per CDR3 protein. This table has 750,000 to 950,000 distinct CDR3 sequences, almost 30% appearing once. The data also belong to a second study, concerning T cells of mothers and their children.

The sample taken for sequencing was blood. Receptors were obtained from a middle-aged woman in good health.

This clonotype was counted ten times or more. The chain recombines TRBV3-1 with TRBJ2-5, with 14 bases fitting TRBD2. The CDR3 has 18 amino acids. Losses at the gene ends were 4 bases for V and 1 base for J; bases not matched to a gene: 8. Germline CDR1 LGHDT, CDR2 YNNKEL (reference sequence). CDR3 sequence reads: CASSRRGTSGGFQETQYF. Written as DNA, the CDR3 is TGTGCCAGCAGCCGGCGCGGGACTAGCGGGGGTTTCCAAGAGACCCAGTACTTC.

The table lists this clonotype with a few counts. V and J are TRBV7-6 and TRBJ2-3; D unclear. Germline values: CDR1 SGHVS, CDR2 FNYEAQ. V was cut by 5 bases and J by 7 bases, with 10 bases left in between. The CDR3 covers 12 residues. Here the CDR3 DNA reads TGTGCCAGCAGCCGGGCGGATAATACGCAGTATTTT. This encodes CASSRADNTQYF.

This clonotype was detected a few times. CDR3 loop: CASSKTGLGQETQYF. CDR3 in DNA: TGTGCCAGCAGCAAGACAGGGCTCGGCCAAGAGACCCAGTACTTC. The genes are TRBV9 and TRBJ2-5; 7 positions agree with TRBD1. The CDR3 totals 15 residues. Germline V gene lookup returns CDR1 SGDLS and CDR2 YYNGEE. V lost 4 bases and J lost 1; bases outside the gene matches: 7.

The CDR3 here is CSARKDRTTQYF. CDR3 nucleotides: TGCAGTGCTAGGAAGGACAGAACGACCCAGTACTTC. The V call is TRBV20-1, the J call TRBJ2-5, with a weak D call TRBD1 (6 bases). The CDR3 extends over 12 amino acids. V shed 3 bases and J shed 7 bases, with 12 bases lying between them. The germline gives CDR1 DFQATT, CDR2 SNEGSKA (reference sequence).

V gene TRBV13 combines with J gene TRBJ1-1; D might be TRBD1 (6 bases). Looked up from germline, CDR1 is PRHDT and CDR2 is FYEKMQ (reference sequence). V was cut by 2 bases and J by 5 bases, with 15 bases left in between. This CDR3 spans 15 amino acids. CDR3 nucleotides: TGTGCCAGCAGCTTAAAGGGGGGCGTTGGGACTGAAGCTTTCTTT. As protein: CASSLKGGVGTEAFF.

V gene TRBV7-9 combines with J gene TRBJ2-7; D gene unclear. CDR1 and CDR2 (germline): SEHNR, FQNEAQ (reference sequence). The CDR3 is made up of 15 amino acids. V was cut by 0 bases and J by 2 bases, with 11 bases left in between. This chain's CDR3 is CASSLAPIETYEQYF. CDR3 nucleotide sequence: TGTGCCAGCAGCTTAGCTCCAATAGAAACCTACGAGCAGTACTTC.

This chain joins TRBV27 and TRBJ1-2, with D possibly TRBD1 on 6 matching bases. V lost 4 bases and J 5 bases, leaving 14 bases between the germline ends. The CDR3 length is 14 residues. Germline V gene lookup returns CDR1 MNHEY and CDR2 SMNVEV (reference sequence). The CDR3 here is CASSCSGVGYGYTF. In nucleotides, the CDR3 is TGTGCCAGCAGTTGTTCAGGGGTCGGGTATGGCTACACCTTC.

This sequence joins TRBV20-1 and TRBJ1-5, with 7 bases fitting TRBD1. The germline V gene has CDR1 DFQATT and CDR2 SNEGSKA (reference sequence). The CDR3 is 14 residues long. The V segment lost 4 bases and the J segment 1 base; nucleotides outside the gene matches: 4. The CDR3 coding sequence is TGCAGTGCTAACAGGGGCAGGAGCAATCAGCCCCAGCATTTT. It translates to CSANRGRSNQPQHF.

In this sample, this clonotype turned up a few times. The chain couples TRBV28 to TRBJ1-6; D remains unclear. This CDR3 has 14 amino acids. Germline values: CDR1 MDHEN, CDR2 SYDVKM. Trimming pared 1 base from V and 8 bases from J, leaving 9 bases between. DNA for the CDR3: TGTGCCAGCAGTTTATCGCCGGGAGATTCACCCCTCCACTTT. Amino acids: CASSLSPGDSPLHF.

This chain uses TRBV28 with TRBJ2-1, with D tentatively TRBD1 (6 bases). Deletions cut 1 base from V and 4 bases from J, with 11 bases between. The germline CDR1 and CDR2 sequences are MDHEN and SYDVKM. The CDR3 covers 15 residues. The CDR3 reads CASSLSGTRYNEQFF. CDR3 nucleotides: TGTGCCAGCAGTTTATCGGGGACAAGATACAATGAGCAGTTCTTC.

Only a few counts were recorded for this clonotype. This rearrangement joins TRBV2 to TRBJ1-2; unclear D gene. V was shortened by 3 bases and J by 7 bases, with 15 bases between the two germline ends. This CDR3 is 14 amino acids long. Germline V gene sequence: CDR1 SNHLY, CDR2 FYNNEI. CDR3 residues: CASSDRVPGGGYTF. CDR3 nucleotide sequence: TGTGCCAGCAGTGACCGGGTCCCTGGAGGTGGCTACACCTTC.

The chain couples TRBV20-1 to TRBJ2-1; maybe TRBD2 (5 bases). Trimming pared 6 bases from V and 7 bases from J, leaving 19 bases between. The germline V gene has CDR1 DFQATT and CDR2 SNEGSKA (reference sequence). CDR3 length: 14 residues. CDR3 sequence reads: CSAVGGLRGNEQFF. The CDR3 DNA follows: TGCAGTGCCGTTGGTGGATTAAGAGGGAATGAGCAGTTCTTC.

This clonotype was seen only a few times. CDR3 DNA sequence: TGCAGCGTTGACGGGGACACCGGGGAGCTGTTTTTT. Translation gives CSVDGDTGELFF. The chain recombines TRBV29-1 with TRBJ2-2, with D possibly TRBD2 on 5 matching bases. Germline lookup yields CDR1 SQVTM and CDR2 ANQGSEA. With 3 bases removed from V and 3 bases from J, the gap between germline ends came to 5 bases. The CDR3 is 12 residues long.

This clonotype has ten or more counts. This chain links TRBV4-1 with TRBJ2-3; TRBD2 is a possible D gene (6 bases). The germline V and J ends were trimmed by 5 bases and 0 bases, with 12 bases remaining between them. The CDR3 is 15 residues long. The germline V gene encodes CDR1 MGHRA and CDR2 YSYEKL. CDR3 coding DNA: TGCGCCAGCAGCGACCTAGCGTCAAGCACAGATACGCAGTATTTT. Its translation: CASSDLASSTDTQYF.

The chain links TRBV7-8 to TRBJ2-1; possibly TRBD1 for D (6 bases). Trimming took 5 bases from V and 9 from J, leaving 14 bases between them. The CDR3 loop spans 13 amino acids. The germline CDR1 and CDR2 sequences are SGHVS and FQNEAQ. The CDR3 is CASSKDRLSEQFF. CDR3 in DNA: TGTGCCAGCAGCAAGGACAGACTCAGTGAGCAGTTCTTC.

This clonotype came up a few times. The chain carries TRBV3-1 and TRBJ2-4; 7 bases match TRBD1. This CDR3 is 20 amino acids long. Looked up from germline, CDR1 is LGHDT and CDR2 is YNNKEL (reference sequence). Trimming removed 2 bases from V and 10 bases from J; junction bases left unmatched: 26. CDR3 sequence (DNA): TGTGCCAGCAGCCAACTCGCCCTCCGGGACAGAGAACTCGTCGAGAGTATTCAGTACTTC. Translating it yields CASSQLALRDRELVESIQYF.

This clonotype was seen only a few times. V gene TRBV27 combines with J gene TRBJ1-1, with 7 bases aligning to TRBD1. J gave up 1 base and V 5 bases, and 7 bases lay outside the gene matches. Germline V gene data show CDR1 as MNHEY and CDR2 as SMNVEV (reference sequence). CDR3 length: 15 residues. In DNA, the CDR3 is TGTGCCAGCAGTAAGCTGGGACAGTCGAACACTGAAGCTTTCTTT. It specifies CASSKLGQSNTEAFF.

This clonotype was observed at least ten times. V gene TRBV29-1 combines with J gene TRBJ1-2; weak D call: TRBD1 (5 bases). The CDR3 consists of 12 residues. The germline V and J ends were trimmed by 0 bases and 6 bases, with 8 bases remaining between them. Germline V lookup: CDR1 SQVTM, CDR2 ANQGSEA. CDR3 protein: CSVEDRVHGYTF. As DNA, the CDR3 is TGCAGCGTTGAAGACAGGGTCCATGGCTACACCTTC.

V gene TRBV20-1 combines with J gene TRBJ1-1; D ambiguous. V gave up 3 bases and J gave up 0 bases, with 11 bases separating them. CDR1 DFQATT and CDR2 SNEGSKA come from the germline V gene (reference sequence). There are 14 residues in the CDR3. CDR3 amino acids: CSARKERLNTEAFF. The CDR3 DNA is TGCAGTGCTAGGAAGGAACGGTTGAACACTGAAGCTTTCTTT.

This clonotype has only a few counts. The gene calls are TRBV6-6 and TRBJ2-1; TRBD2 matches at 14 bases. The CDR3 covers 15 residues. Losses at the gene ends were 6 bases for V and 9 bases for J; bases not matched to a gene: 7. The germline V gene encodes CDR1 MNHNY and CDR2 SVGAGI (reference sequence). The CDR3 reads CASSPGTSGGFEQFF. The CDR3 DNA reads as TGTGCCAGCAGCCCCGGGACTAGCGGGGGATTTGAGCAGTTCTTC.

V and J are TRBV2 and TRBJ2-3; D not resolved. Germline CDR1 reads SNHLY; CDR2 reads FYNNEI. V dropped 4 bases and J dropped 4 bases, with 12 bases sitting between them. The CDR3 is made up of 14 amino acids. The CDR3 nucleotides are TGTGCCAGCAGTGGTAGGACCTCGCCAGATACGCAGTATTTT. It translates to CASSGRTSPDTQYF.

There are a few counts of this clonotype. The chain employs TRBV5-1 and TRBJ2-1, with D possibly TRBD2 on 7 matching bases. This CDR3 comprises 16 residues. Per germline, CDR1 SGHRS and CDR2 YFSETQ. The germline V and J ends were trimmed by 1 base and 7 bases, with 18 bases remaining between them. CDR3 nucleotides: TGCGCCAGCAGCTTGAGCGACGGGGGGCCGTGGAATGAGCAGTTCTTC. This encodes CASSLSDGGPWNEQFF.

This chain links TRBV7-9 with TRBJ1-1, with a tentative D call TRBD1 (6 bases). V was cut by 8 bases and J by 3 bases, with 10 bases left in between. Per the germline V gene, CDR1 is SEHNR and CDR2 is FQNEAQ (reference sequence). CDR3 size: 12 residues. Written as DNA, the CDR3 is TGTGCCAGCTCCAGACAGGACACTGAAGCTTTCTTT. Translated, it gives CASSRQDTEAFF. Full variable domain (rest looked up from reference TRBV7-9 and TRBJ1-1): DTGVSQNPRHKITKRGQNVTFRCDPISEHNRLYWYRQTLGQGPEFLTYFQNEAQLEKSRLLSDRFSAERPKGSFSTLEIQRTEQGDSAMYLCASSRQDTEAFFGQGTRLTVV.

This chain connects TRBV3-1 to TRBJ1-2, with TRBD1 matching 7 bases. In germline, CDR1 is LGHDT, CDR2 YNNKEL (reference sequence). The J segment lost 5 bases and the V segment lost 4 bases, leaving 13 bases of the junction unmatched. CDR3 length equals 16 residues. The CDR3 reads CASSPTGARFTYGYTF. The CDR3 DNA follows: TGTGCCAGCAGCCCAACAGGGGCCCGATTTACTTATGGCTACACCTTC.

In this sample, this clonotype turned up once. A read error may be the cause here, since a much bigger clone is one base away. The rearrangement links TRBV20-1 to TRBJ1-4; TRBD1 might be the D (5 bases). The CDR3 has 13 amino acids. Germline values: CDR1 DFQATT, CDR2 SNEGSKA (reference sequence). DNA of the CDR3: TGCAGTGCTAGTGGGCAGGGAAATGAAAAACGGTTTTTT. Translated, it gives CSASGQGNEKRFF.

This clonotype was observed many times. CDR3 residues: CASSSGLVYSTDTQYF. The CDR3 region has the DNA TGCGCCAGCAGCTCCGGACTAGTTTATAGCACAGATACGCAGTATTTT. This sequence joins TRBV5-1 and TRBJ2-3, with 7 bases aligning to TRBD2. The CDR3 covers 16 residues. Germline V CDR1 and CDR2: SGHRS, YFSETQ. V was pared by 3 bases and J by 0 bases, with 7 bases of the junction left unmatched.

This clonotype showed up many times. A junction end diverges from the germline sequence, so it may reflect a read error. This rearrangement joins TRBV27 to TRBJ2-4; no definite D call. The CDR3 runs 13 residues. Germline-derived CDR1 and CDR2 are MNHEY and SMNVEV (reference sequence). The CDR3 DNA follows: TGTACCAGCAGTTTATCGCGTGGGGACATTCAGTACTTC. Translated, it gives CTSSLSRGDIQYF.